This is a list of T cell receptor beta chains from one sample in a study of blood T cell repertoires in COVID-19. Profiled with immunoSEQ multiplex PCR; TCRdb holds only in-frame clones, not every one. The sample contains about 120,000 clones, roughly 84% of which appear only once. The sequenced material came from PBMCs or T cells enriched from blood (not recorded which). These receptors were taken from a woman in her twenties or thirties who had recovered from COVID-19. Each CDR3 is given with its conserved first and last residue. The D gene is left open where the match is weak. Clone size appears in some rows only: once, few, many, or a class for an expanded clone.

>TRBV15|.|16|TRBJ2-2|TRBD2
CATSRPSGWNTGELFF
TGTGCCACCAGCAGACCTAGCGGGTGGAACACCGGGGAGCTGTTTTTT
>TRBV7-2|.|16|TRBJ1-1|TRBD1
CASSLVGDRPNTEAFF
TGTGCCAGCAGCTTAGTGGGGGACAGGCCGAACACTGAAGCTTTCTTT
>TRBV10-3|.|12|TRBJ1-1|.
CAIRDLNTEAFF
TGTGCCATCAGGGACTTGAACACTGAAGCTTTCTTT
>TRBV28|few|14|TRBJ2-1|.
CASTPGPSVSEQFF
TGTGCCAGCACCCCTGGGCCCTCCGTGTCTGAGCAGTTCTTC
>TRBV7-9|.|14|TRBJ1-2|TRBD1
CASSLAQGDYGYTF
TGTGCCAGCAGCTTAGCGCAGGGGGACTATGGCTACACCTTC
>TRBV30|few|13|TRBJ2-2|.
CAWRDFFAGELFF
TGTGCCTGGCGGGACTTCTTCGCCGGGGAGCTGTTTTTT
>TRBV28|.|15|TRBJ2-1|.
CASSLAAGRSNEQFF
TGTGCCAGCAGTTTAGCTGCGGGGAGAAGTAATGAGCAGTTCTTC
>TRBV9|.|14|TRBJ1-2|TRBD1
CASSVRQGPYGYTF
TGTGCCAGCAGCGTACGACAGGGGCCCTATGGCTACACCTTC
>TRBV19|.|12|TRBJ1-3|.
CATGTPGNTIYF
TGTGCCACCGGGACACCTGGAAACACCATATATTTT
>TRBV5-1|.|16|TRBJ2-6|TRBD1
CASSSADRGLANVLTF
TGCGCCAGCAGCTCAGCTGACAGGGGGCTGGCCAACGTCCTGACTTTC
>TRBV7-2|.|12|TRBJ1-1|.
CASSFVNTEAFF
TGTGCCAGCAGCTTCGTTAACACTGAAGCTTTCTTT